The 18 T cell receptor beta chains below were found in one sample sequenced in a study of neurological immune-mediated disorders. TCRdb reprocessed the 5' RACE reads with MiXCR, giving one entry per CDR3 protein. There are some 29,000 distinct CDR3 sequences in the sample; less than 8.5% occur only once, and approximately 8.9% lies in the top ten. Sequencing input: PBMCs. Source of these receptors: a woman in her fifties or sixties in good health.

This clonotype has at least ten counts. The chain couples TRBV6-6 to TRBJ2-1; 8 nucleotides line up with TRBD1. Germline CDR1 is MNHNY and CDR2 is SVGAGI (reference sequence). With 6 bases clipped from V and 0 bases from J, the junction kept 4 bases outside the gene matches. The CDR3 is 15 amino acids. CDR3 DNA sequence: TGTGCCAGCAGGGACAGGGAAAGCTCCTACAATGAGCAGTTCTTC. It codes for CASRDRESSYNEQFF.

This clonotype has at least ten counts. The genes are TRBV20-1 and TRBJ1-2; D is unresolved. This CDR3 comprises 13 residues. V was shortened by 2 bases and J by 8 bases, with 15 bases between the two germline ends. Germline V gene data show CDR1 as DFQATT and CDR2 as SNEGSKA (reference sequence). CDR3 DNA: TGCAGTGCTAGAAGCCCGGTGGTTAAAGGCTACACCTTC. It translates to CSARSPVVKGYTF.

This clonotype was observed at least ten times. The V and J genes are TRBV5-1 and TRBJ2-1, with 8 bases matching TRBD2. V trimming: 0 bases; J trimming: 10 bases; junction bases outside the gene matches: 9. CDR1 SGHRS and CDR2 YFSETQ come from the germline V gene. There are 15 residues in the CDR3. CDR3 nucleotides: TGCGCCAGCAGCTTGGGAGCGGGAGTAGGAAGGGAGCAGTTCTTC. Translated, it gives CASSLGAGVGREQFF.

On this clonotype: The junction shows a germline mismatch at one end, possibly a read error. This sequence joins TRBV7-2 and TRBJ1-1; D gene uncertain. Germline assignment: CDR1 SGHTA and CDR2 FQGNSA. This CDR3 contains 13 residues. CDR3: CSSSSQLYTEAFF. The CDR3 DNA is TGTTCCAGTAGCTCACAGCTTTACACTGAAGCTTTCTTT.

Ten or more counts support this clonotype. For the CDR3, the DNA is TGCGCCAGCAGCTTGTATCCTCTGGACAGGGCGAACACCGGGGAGCTGTTTTTT. Amino acid sequence: CASSLYPLDRANTGELFF. The chain links TRBV5-1 to TRBJ2-2; the match to TRBD1 covers 8 bases. V was pared by 1 base and J by 0 bases, with 8 bases of the junction left unmatched. This CDR3 comprises 18 residues. Germline values: CDR1 SGHRS, CDR2 YFSETQ.

This clonotype was picked up many times. The chain combines TRBV11-1 with TRBJ2-7; 9 nucleotides align to TRBD1. Unmatched junction bases numbered 11, after V lost 6 bases and J lost 5 bases. The CDR3 has 15 residues. CDR1 and CDR2 (germline): SGHAT, FQDESV (reference sequence). The CDR3 sequence: CASRRQGQGNDEQYF. The CDR3 bases are TGTGCCAGCAGGCGGCAGGGACAGGGAAACGACGAGCAGTACTTC.

This clonotype was detected many times. The CDR3: CSARDRFPEQYF. The CDR3 nucleotides are TGCAGTGCTAGGGACAGATTTCCCGAGCAGTACTTC. V usage is TRBV20-1 and J usage is TRBJ2-7; TRBD1 might be the D (6 bases). Germline CDR1 is DFQATT and CDR2 is SNEGSKA (reference sequence). V lost 3 bases and J lost 6, with 12 bases in between. This CDR3 region has 12 residues.

The table lists this clonotype with many counts. This chain joins TRBV20-1 and TRBJ2-1, with TRBD2 identical over 9 bases. V gave up 5 bases and J gave up 4 bases; unmatched junction bases: 3. The CDR3 covers 13 residues. From germline, CDR1 is DFQATT and CDR2 SNEGSKA (reference sequence). CDR3 in DNA: TGCAGTGCTTCCGGACTAGCGTACAATGAGCAGTTCTTC. This translates into CSASGLAYNEQFF.

This clonotype was observed at least ten times. The chain joins TRBV12-3 or TRBV12-4 to TRBJ2-7; 7 bases align to TRBD1. With V trimmed by 2 bases and J by 1 base, 5 bases remained unmatched. The CDR3 is 15 amino acids. The CDR3 region has the DNA TGTGCCAGCAGTTTACTGCCAGGGGGTTCCTACGAGCAGTACTTC. Its translation is CASSLLPGGSYEQYF.

This clonotype has at least ten counts. This chain connects TRBV20-1 to TRBJ1-2; weak D call: TRBD1 (6 bases). From germline, CDR1 is DFQATT and CDR2 SNEGSKA (reference sequence). The CDR3 length is 14 residues. Trimming pared 3 bases from V and 5 bases from J, leaving 16 bases between. The chain's CDR3 is CSASGGGAGYGYTF. The CDR3 nucleotides are TGCAGTGCTAGTGGTGGGGGCGCTGGGTATGGCTACACCTTC.

This clonotype was recorded at least ten times. J is TRBJ1-1 and V is TRBV20-1; D is possibly TRBD1 (5 bases). The CDR3 extends over 15 amino acids. The V end was cut by 4 bases, the J end by 2 bases, with 17 bases between. The germline V gene encodes CDR1 DFQATT and CDR2 SNEGSKA (reference sequence). CDR3: CSATPGRRVNTEAFF. CDR3 bases: TGCAGTGCTACTCCGGGTCGCAGGGTAAACACTGAAGCTTTCTTT.

This clonotype was picked up many times. The V gene is TRBV7-8, the J gene TRBJ2-1; TRBD2 matches 13 bases. CDR1 and CDR2 from the germline V gene are SGHVS and FQNEAQ. The trim removed 1 base at V and 6 bases at J, leaving 3 bases unmatched. The CDR3 contains 16 residues. CDR3 nucleotides: TGTGCCAGCAGCTTAGGGGGACTAGCGGGGTCCAATGAGCAGTTCTTC. Translated, it gives CASSLGGLAGSNEQFF.

This clonotype came up many times. The chain couples TRBV18 to TRBJ2-3, with no clear D. The V and J ends lost 1 base and 0 bases respectively, with 8 bases between them. There are 15 residues in the CDR3. The germline V gene has CDR1 KGHSH and CDR2 LQKENI. CDR3 nucleotides: TGTGCCAGCTCACCACGGCCGGCTAGCACAGATACGCAGTATTTT. Residues: CASSPRPASTDTQYF. The full variable domain, in which reference TRBV18 and TRBJ2-3 provide the parts outside the CDR3, is NAGVMQNPRHLVRRRGQEARLRCSPMKGHSHVYWYRQLPEEGLKFMVYLQKENIIDESGMPKERFSAEFPKEGPSILRIQQVVRGDSAAYFCASSPRPASTDTQYFGPGTRLTVL.

This clonotype was observed many times. The chain has TRBV5-1 and TRBJ2-3; the D is unclear. V lost 1 base, J lost 2 bases, and 8 bases lay in between. The length of the CDR3 is 14 residues. Per the germline V gene, CDR1 is SGHRS and CDR2 is YFSETQ. The CDR3 spells CASSLQSDTDTQYF. CDR3 nucleotides: TGCGCCAGCAGCTTGCAAAGCGACACAGATACGCAGTATTTT.

This clonotype was found many times. CDR3 protein: CAIRLTSRTGELFF. In nucleotides, the CDR3 is TGTGCCATCAGGCTGACTAGCCGTACCGGGGAGCTGTTTTTT. The chain links TRBV10-3 to TRBJ2-2; 7 bases agree with TRBD2. The CDR3 extends over 14 amino acids. Trimming removed 6 bases from V and 5 bases from J; junction bases left unmatched: 6. In germline, CDR1 is ENHRY, CDR2 SYGVKD.

Note on this clonotype: It may be a read error: a sequence one base away is much more abundant. This chain links TRBV7-6 with TRBJ1-5; no definite D call. Trimming shortened V by 4 bases and J by 6 bases, and 7 bases separated the two germline ends. The CDR3 extends over 12 amino acids. The germline gives CDR1 SGHVS, CDR2 FNYEAQ. CDR3 residues: CASSYVGQPQHF. CDR3 nucleotide sequence: TGTGCCAGCAGCTATGTAGGTCAGCCCCAGCATTTT.

This clonotype was picked up many times. This chain connects TRBV28 to TRBJ1-5; D is ambiguous. Trimming removed 7 bases at V and 2 bases at J, with 12 bases between. Per germline, CDR1 MDHEN and CDR2 SYDVKM. The length of the CDR3 is 14 residues. The CDR3 region is CASNWSVRNQPQHF. CDR3 sequence (DNA): TGTGCCAGCAATTGGTCCGTCCGCAATCAGCCCCAGCATTTT.

This clonotype showed up many times. The V and J genes are TRBV20-1 and TRBJ2-1, with a tentative D call TRBD2 (6 bases). V lost 7 bases to trimming and J lost 8 bases, with 21 bases between them. The germline gives CDR1 DFQATT, CDR2 SNEGSKA (reference sequence). The CDR3 runs to 14 residues. The CDR3 DNA sequence: TGCAGTGAGGCCAGAGCGGGCCTAGGCGATGAGCAGTTCTTC. It encodes CSEARAGLGDEQFF.